A single sample gave rise to the 22 T cell receptor beta chains below, sequenced in a study of blood T cell repertoires in COVID-19. The method was immunoSEQ multiplex PCR; TCRdb's version includes in-frame clones alone and lacks a portion of them. This sample has 100,000 or so clones, with 82% found just once. Sample: peripheral blood. These receptors came from a man older than 75 with acute or convalescent COVID-19.

This clone was observed once. The chain carries TRBV6-6 and TRBJ1-3; no definite D call. Germline assignment: CDR1 MNHNY and CDR2 SVGAGI (reference sequence). The CDR3 has 15 residues. The V gene lost 5 bases and the J gene lost 0 bases, with 11 bases spanning the gap. CDR3 sequence: CASSALRDSGNTIYF. CDR3 sequence (DNA): TGTGCCAGCAGTGCCCTACGAGACTCTGGAAACACCATATATTTT.

This clone was detected only once. The J gene is TRBJ2-2, the V gene TRBV5-8; TRBD1 matches 12 bases. The germline V gene has CDR1 SGHTS and CDR2 YDEGEE. Trimming cost V 5 bases and J 9 bases; bases outside gene matches: 8. The CDR3 length is 15 residues. The chain's CDR3 is CASRPPGQGARELFF. As DNA, the CDR3 is TGTGCCAGCAGACCTCCGGGACAGGGGGCCCGGGAGCTGTTTTTT.

This chain uses TRBV7-2 with TRBJ2-5, with a possible D match to TRBD2 (6 bases). Trimming took 3 bases from V and 5 from J, leaving 19 bases between them. The germline gives CDR1 SGHTA, CDR2 FQGNSA. The CDR3 is 16 amino acids. DNA for the CDR3: TGTGCCAGCAGCTTCTGGGGCAGACGGAGGGATGAGACCCAGTACTTC. It is translated as CASSFWGRRRDETQYF.

This clone occurred once. Here the CDR3 DNA reads TGTGCCAGCACCCTAGGGCGGGATTCGGAGACCCAGTACTTC. As protein: CASTLGRDSETQYF. The chain couples TRBV28 to TRBJ2-5; TRBD2 might be the D (6 bases). Trimming shortened V by 7 bases and J by 5 bases, and 17 bases separated the two germline ends. The CDR3 runs to 14 residues. The germline gives CDR1 MDHEN, CDR2 SYDVKM.

V is TRBV30 and J is TRBJ2-6; no definite D call. V dropped 2 bases and J dropped 0 bases, with 11 bases sitting between them. The germline V gene has CDR1 GTSNPN and CDR2 SVGIG (reference sequence). The CDR3 loop spans 16 amino acids. CDR3 DNA: TGTGCCTGGAGTTTATGGTTGAGCTCTGGGGCCAACGTCCTGACTTTC. It yields the protein CAWSLWLSSGANVLTF. The full variable domain, completed using reference TRBV30 and TRBJ2-6, is SQTIHQWPATLVQPVGSPLSLECTVEGTSNPNLYWYRQAAGRGLQLLFYSVGIGQISSEVPQNLSASRPQDRQFILSSKKLLLSDSGFYLCAWSLWLSSGANVLTFGAGSRLTVL.

The rearrangement links TRBV24-1 to TRBJ2-2, with D possibly matching TRBD2 (5 bases). This CDR3 is 15 amino acids long. Germline CDR1 and CDR2: KGHDR and SFDVKD. Trimming took off 4 bases at V and 1 base at J, with 9 bases between the two ends. CDR3 sequence (DNA): TGTGCCACCAGTGAAACCGGAGGGAACACCGGGGAGCTGTTTTTT. Protein product: CATSETGGNTGELFF.

This chain joins TRBV24-1 and TRBJ2-2, with no clear D. Per the germline V gene, CDR1 is KGHDR and CDR2 is SFDVKD. V dropped 3 bases and J dropped 7 bases, with 8 bases sitting between them. The CDR3 covers 13 residues. The CDR3 loop reads CATSDRRRGELFF. CDR3 DNA sequence: TGTGCCACCAGTGATAGGCGGCGCGGGGAGCTGTTTTTT.

This clone appeared a single time. The V gene is TRBV19, the J gene TRBJ1-5; D remains unclear. V was cut by 6 bases and J by 4 bases, with 13 bases left in between. Per germline, CDR1 LNHDA and CDR2 SQIVND (reference sequence). CDR3 size: 14 residues. CDR3 coding DNA: TGTGCCAGTAGGGGCGCGCAGGTGAATCAGCCCCAGCATTTT. Translating gives CASRGAQVNQPQHF.

This clone was seen only a few times. This chain joins TRBV7-2 and TRBJ2-3; 8 bases are shared with TRBD2. Germline CDR1 is SGHTA and CDR2 is FQGNSA. Losses at the gene ends were 3 bases for V and 4 bases for J; bases not matched to a gene: 6. The CDR3 contains 15 residues. As DNA, the CDR3 is TGTGCCAGCAGCTTCCGGGGGGGCGGGCCAGATACGCAGTATTTT. Its protein product is CASSFRGGGPDTQYF.

The chain has TRBV28 and TRBJ2-1; possibly TRBD1 for D (6 bases). CDR1 and CDR2 (germline): MDHEN, SYDVKM. Trimming pared 8 bases from V and 6 bases from J, leaving 11 bases between. The CDR3 length is 12 residues. The CDR3 reads CASWGQINEQFF. The CDR3 coding sequence is TGTGCCAGCTGGGGGCAAATCAATGAGCAGTTCTTC.

This chain connects TRBV28 to TRBJ2-2, with D perhaps TRBD1 (6 bases). There are 15 residues in the CDR3. The V end lost 3 bases, the J end lost 1 base, and 9 bases lay between the germline ends. The germline V gene has CDR1 MDHEN and CDR2 SYDVKM. The CDR3 loop reads CASSLGTRNTGELFF. The CDR3 nucleotides read TGTGCCAGCAGTTTGGGGACAAGGAACACCGGGGAGCTGTTTTTT.

There are a few counts of this clone. The chain combines TRBV27 with TRBJ1-1, with TRBD1 matching over 8 bases. With 4 bases clipped from V and 4 bases from J, the junction kept 5 bases outside the gene matches. Germline lookup yields CDR1 MNHEY and CDR2 SMNVEV (reference sequence). The CDR3 is 14 residues long. The CDR3 protein is CASSSGQGGTEAFF. The CDR3 DNA is TGTGCCAGCAGTTCCGGACAGGGAGGCACTGAAGCTTTCTTT.

The chain has TRBV5-4 and TRBJ2-1; TRBD2 might be the D (6 bases). CDR1 is SGHNT and CDR2 is YYREEE in the germline V gene (reference sequence). This CDR3 has 15 amino acids. Trimming removed 4 bases from V and 0 bases from J, with 11 bases in between. In nucleotides, the CDR3 is TGTGCCAGCAGCCCCGACGGGAGCTCCTACAATGAGCAGTTCTTC. It specifies CASSPDGSSYNEQFF.

V gene TRBV28 combines with J gene TRBJ2-1; D possibly corresponds to TRBD1 (6 bases). The CDR3 has 16 residues. Germline loops: CDR1 MDHEN, CDR2 SYDVKM. V lost 6 bases and J 8 bases, leaving 23 bases between the germline ends. CDR3: CASRTPGATPPHEQFF. The CDR3, as DNA: TGTGCCAGCAGGACCCCAGGGGCGACCCCCCCCCATGAGCAGTTCTTC.

The gene calls are TRBV18 and TRBJ1-2; 7 bases fit TRBD1. With V trimmed by 4 bases and J by 3 bases, 8 bases remained unmatched. The CDR3 has 15 residues. Germline CDR1 reads KGHSH; CDR2 reads LQKENI. CDR3 coding DNA: TGTGCCAGCTCACTTTTCACAGGGGAAGACTATGGCTACACCTTC. Translation: CASSLFTGEDYGYTF.

This chain uses TRBV29-1 with TRBJ2-2; D unclear. Germline-derived CDR1 and CDR2 are SQVTM and ANQGSEA. Trimming shortened V by 3 bases and J by 2 bases, and 10 bases separated the two germline ends. The CDR3 sequence is 14 residues long. CDR3 bases: TGCAGCGTTGAGGTGCGGAAAAACACCGGGGAGCTGTTTTTT. Its protein is CSVEVRKNTGELFF.

By share of the sample, this clone is large. The V call is TRBV6-2 or TRBV6-3, the J call TRBJ2-5; TRBD2 aligns across 10 bases. The J segment lost 4 bases and the V segment lost 6 bases, leaving 11 bases of the junction unmatched. Germline V gives CDR1 MNHEY, CDR2 SVGEGT. This CDR3 region has 16 residues. CDR3 loop: CASSRPSAGGGETQYF. The DNA of the CDR3 is TGTGCCAGCAGCCGCCCCTCAGCGGGGGGGGGAGAGACCCAGTACTTC.

This chain connects TRBV7-2 to TRBJ1-1; D uncertain. V lost 1 base and J 7 bases, leaving 7 bases between the germline ends. This CDR3 comprises 12 residues. Germline V lookup: CDR1 SGHTA, CDR2 FQGNSA. Here the CDR3 reads CASSLGALEAFF. For the CDR3, the DNA is TGTGCCAGCAGCTTAGGGGCCCTTGAAGCTTTCTTT. Drawing the rest from reference TRBV7-2 and TRBJ1-1, the complete variable domain is GAGVSQSPSNKVTEKGKDVELRCDPISGHTALYWYRQSLGQGLEFLIYFQGNSAPDKSGLPSDRFSAERTGGSVSTLTIQRTQQEDSAVYLCASSLGALEAFFGQGTRLTVV.

J is TRBJ2-3 and V is TRBV5-1, with D perhaps matching TRBD2 (5 bases). The CDR3 extends over 16 amino acids. Germline assignment: CDR1 SGHRS and CDR2 YFSETQ. Trimming took 0 bases from V and 2 from J, leaving 13 bases between them. In nucleotides, the CDR3 is TGCGCCAGCAGCTTGGGTAGCGCAGGCTACACAGATACGCAGTATTTT. Residues: CASSLGSAGYTDTQYF.

The chain carries TRBV6-5 and TRBJ2-1; D is perhaps TRBD1 (7 bases). Germline V gene data show CDR1 as MNHEY and CDR2 as SVGAGI. Between the trimmed V and J ends, which lost 3 bases and 8 bases, there was a span of 20 bases. The CDR3 runs to 16 residues. The CDR3 is CASSYGSGGRTDEQFF. CDR3 nucleotides: TGTGCCAGCAGTTATGGGTCAGGGGGGCGGACGGATGAGCAGTTCTTC.

V is TRBV20-1 and J is TRBJ1-2; D gene ambiguous. Germline lookup yields CDR1 DFQATT and CDR2 SNEGSKA (reference sequence). With 3 bases removed from V and 2 bases from J, the gap between germline ends came to 13 bases. The CDR3 totals 14 residues. CDR3 in amino acids: CSASLPQNNYGYTF. CDR3 coding DNA: TGCAGTGCTAGTCTCCCCCAGAACAACTATGGCTACACCTTC.

The V gene is TRBV7-6, the J gene TRBJ2-1, with D possibly being TRBD2 (5 bases). The CDR3 is 14 amino acids. The V and J ends lost 5 bases and 2 bases respectively, with 10 bases between them. Germline assignment: CDR1 SGHVS and CDR2 FNYEAQ. CDR3 DNA: TGTGCCAGCAGCCCCGCCGGGACCTACAATGAGCAGTTCTTC. Amino acid sequence: CASSPAGTYNEQFF.